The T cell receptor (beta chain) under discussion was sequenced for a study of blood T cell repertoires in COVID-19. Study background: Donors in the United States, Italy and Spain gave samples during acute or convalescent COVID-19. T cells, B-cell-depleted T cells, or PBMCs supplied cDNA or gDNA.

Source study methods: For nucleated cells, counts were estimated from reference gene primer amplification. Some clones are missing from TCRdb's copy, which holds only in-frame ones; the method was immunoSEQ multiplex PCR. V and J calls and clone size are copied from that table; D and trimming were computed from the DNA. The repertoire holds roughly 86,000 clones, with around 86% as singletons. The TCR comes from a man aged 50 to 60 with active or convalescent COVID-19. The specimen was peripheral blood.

The CDR3 region has the DNA TGTGCCAGCTCACCACCTAGCGGGGAAAAGACCCAGTACTTC. This codes for CASSPPSGEKTQYF. V gene TRBV18 combines with J gene TRBJ2-5; 8 bases map to TRBD2. This CDR3 spans 14 amino acids. With V trimmed by 0 bases and J by 6 bases, 3 bases remained unmatched. Germline V gene lookup returns CDR1 KGHSH and CDR2 LQKENI.